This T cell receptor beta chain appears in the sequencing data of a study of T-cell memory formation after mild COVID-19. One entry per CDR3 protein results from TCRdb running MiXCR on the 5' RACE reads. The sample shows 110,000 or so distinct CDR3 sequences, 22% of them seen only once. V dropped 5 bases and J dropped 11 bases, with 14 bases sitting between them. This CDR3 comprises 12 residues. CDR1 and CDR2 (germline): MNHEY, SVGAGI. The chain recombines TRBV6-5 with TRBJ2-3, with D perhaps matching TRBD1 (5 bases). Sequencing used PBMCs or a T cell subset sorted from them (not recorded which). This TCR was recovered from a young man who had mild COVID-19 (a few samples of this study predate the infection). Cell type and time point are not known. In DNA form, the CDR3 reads TGTGCCAGCAGTGCGGACACAAGCTTGCAGTATTTT. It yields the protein CASSADTSLQYF.